These 26 T cell receptor beta chains were sequenced from one sample in a study of Ad26.COV2.S vaccination and SARS-CoV-2 variants. The sample's treatment: some 20 received Ad26.COV2.S at low or high dose, single or two shots; about 5 received placebo; per-sample allocation not given. Sampling happened 63 days after the first vaccine or placebo injection. The method was immunoSEQ multiplex PCR; TCRdb's version includes in-frame clones alone and lacks a portion of them. The table records about 480,000 clones, 70% to 90% of them present only once. The specimen comprised peripheral blood, sampled in a trial of Ad26.COV2.S vaccine versus placebo. These receptors originate from a person between 18 and 60 years old who received the Ad26.COV2.S COVID-19 vaccine or a placebo.

The chain combines TRBV24-1 with TRBJ2-1; 8 bases fit TRBD1. V was pared by 1 base and J by 1 base, with 2 bases of the junction left unmatched. Germline loops: CDR1 KGHDR, CDR2 SFDVKD. The CDR3 covers 16 residues. CDR3 amino acids: CATSDFGQGSYNEQFF. As DNA, the CDR3 is TGTGCCACCAGTGATTTTGGACAGGGATCCTACAATGAGCAGTTCTTC.

This sequence joins TRBV21-1 and TRBJ2-7. TRBV21-1 corresponds to a pseudogene. The CDR3 has 17 amino acids. CDR3 in amino acids: CASSSPLGDRHSYEQYF. The CDR3 DNA follows: TGTGCCAGCAGCAGCCCTCTGGGGGACCGACACTCCTACGAGCAGTACTTC.

V usage is TRBV29-1 and J usage is TRBJ2-2, with D uncertain. The V and J ends lost 6 bases and 0 bases respectively, with 11 bases between them. This CDR3 has 14 residues. Germline V gives CDR1 SQVTM, CDR2 ANQGSEA. CDR3 nucleotides: TGCAGCGTCGCGAACGGCCCGAACACCGGGGAGCTGTTTTTT. The encoded protein is CSVANGPNTGELFF.

V gene TRBV7-9 combines with J gene TRBJ2-7; no clear D gene. V was cut by 5 bases and J by 4 bases, with 15 bases left in between. The CDR3 consists of 14 residues. From germline, CDR1 is SEHNR and CDR2 FQNEAQ (reference sequence). The CDR3 is CASSPRQAGYEQYF. The CDR3 DNA reads TGTGCCAGCAGCCCCAGGCAGGCCGGGTACGAGCAGTACTTC.

V and J are TRBV7-9 and TRBJ1-1; 7 positions agree with TRBD1. This CDR3 is 14 amino acids long. Germline V CDR1 and CDR2: SEHNR, FQNEAQ (reference sequence). After removal of 5 bases from V and 3 bases from J, the junction contained 6 bases not matched to a gene. The CDR3 DNA reads as TGTGCCAGCAGCCTCAAGGGGGCGGACACTGAAGCTTTCTTT. Translating it yields CASSLKGADTEAFF.

The CDR3 nucleotides read TGTGCCAGCAGCCCGCCAGGGAGCCCCTTTGGAAACACCATATATTTT. It is translated as CASSPPGSPFGNTIYF. This chain joins TRBV7-2 and TRBJ1-3, with D perhaps TRBD1 (5 bases). Germline lookup yields CDR1 SGHTA and CDR2 FQGNSA. The CDR3 runs to 16 residues. The germline V and J ends were trimmed by 5 bases and 3 bases, with 17 bases remaining between them.

The V call is TRBV4-3, the J call TRBJ1-5; D gene unclear. V lost 0 bases to trimming and J lost 4 bases, with 7 bases between them. Germline assignment: CDR1 LGHNA and CDR2 YSLEER. The CDR3 runs 14 residues. CDR3 sequence (DNA): TGCGCCAGCAGCCAAGAACGGTTGAATCAGCCCCAGCATTTT. Translated, it gives CASSQERLNQPQHF.

This chain joins TRBV19 and TRBJ2-7, with 7 bases that match TRBD2. Germline V gives CDR1 LNHDA, CDR2 SQIVND (reference sequence). J lost 2 bases, V lost 0 bases, and 1 base had no gene match. The CDR3 sequence is 14 residues long. The DNA of the CDR3 is TGTGCCAGTAGTATAGAGGGGACTACCTACGAGCAGTACTTC. Translating gives CASSIEGTTYEQYF.

This clone was detected only once. The V and J genes are TRBV28 and TRBJ1-4; perhaps TRBD1 as D (5 bases). CDR3 length: 15 residues. Germline CDR1 reads MDHEN; CDR2 reads SYDVKM. V shed 5 bases and J shed 3 bases, with 13 bases lying between them. CDR3 region: CASSLQGRANEKLFF. The CDR3 DNA is TGTGCCAGCAGTCTCCAGGGTCGGGCTAATGAAAAACTGTTTTTT.

About this clone: Other DNA sequences in this sample translate to the same CDR3. The chain links TRBV29-1 to TRBJ2-7; D not resolved. V gave up 6 bases and J gave up 2 bases, with 11 bases separating them. Germline V gene lookup returns CDR1 SQVTM and CDR2 ANQGSEA. This CDR3 is built from 12 residues. CDR3 in DNA: TGCAGCGTCGCAGACACAACCTACGAGCAGTACTTC. Translated, it gives CSVADTTYEQYF.

The gene calls are TRBV9 and TRBJ2-5, with D possibly TRBD2 on 5 matching bases. Germline values: CDR1 SGDLS, CDR2 YYNGEE. The CDR3 sequence is 16 residues long. V dropped 4 bases and J dropped 5 bases, with 21 bases sitting between them. The CDR3 DNA reads as TGTGCCAGCAGCCCCTCTCCGACTCGGTCGGGGGAGACCCAGTACTTC. Translation: CASSPSPTRSGETQYF.

This chain links TRBV28 with TRBJ1-1; D unclear. Germline loops: CDR1 MDHEN, CDR2 SYDVKM. The V end was cut by 6 bases, the J end by 1 base, with 3 bases between. This CDR3 has 11 amino acids. CDR3 bases: TGTGCCAGCAGACAGAACACTGAAGCTTTCTTT. Protein product: CASRQNTEAFF. Full variable domain (missing parts from reference TRBV28 and TRBJ1-1): DVKVTQSSRYLVKRTGEKVFLECVQDMDHENMFWYRQDPGLGLRLIYFSYDVKMKEKGDIPEGYSVSREKKERFSLILESASTNQTSMYLCASRQNTEAFFGQGTRLTVV.

This chain joins TRBV11-2 and TRBJ2-2, with D perhaps TRBD1 (6 bases). The length of the CDR3 is 16 residues. Germline loops: CDR1 SGHAT, CDR2 FQNNGV. V lost 5 bases and J lost 6, with 19 bases in between. The CDR3 coding sequence is TGTGCCAGCAGCGTCAGGGGTCAGGGGAGTGCCGGGGAGCTGTTTTTT. Its protein is CASSVRGQGSAGELFF.

The chain links TRBV27 to TRBJ1-1; tentative D call: TRBD1 (6 bases). Germline CDR1 MNHEY, CDR2 SMNVEV (reference sequence). Trimming shortened V by 3 bases and J by 0 bases, and 8 bases separated the two germline ends. This CDR3 region has 14 residues. The CDR3 loop is CASSFRGMNTEAFF. The CDR3 DNA reads as TGTGCCAGCAGTTTTAGGGGGATGAACACTGAAGCTTTCTTT.

This sequence joins TRBV7-3 and TRBJ2-1; D unresolved. The V and J ends lost 3 bases and 6 bases respectively, with 24 bases between them. The V gene's germline CDR1 is SGHTA and CDR2 FQGTGA. This CDR3 spans 18 amino acids. CDR3 amino acids: CASSFFGRQTKTLNEQFF. Here the CDR3 DNA reads TGTGCCAGCAGCTTCTTCGGTCGGCAGACGAAAACCCTCAATGAGCAGTTCTTC.

J is TRBJ1-1 and V is TRBV29-1, with a weak D call TRBD1 (5 bases). Trimming left V 5 bases short and J 5 bases short, with 18 bases between. CDR1 and CDR2 (germline): SQVTM, ANQGSEA. This CDR3 spans 14 amino acids. CDR3 loop: CSVTGVSIGTEAFF. CDR3 in DNA: TGCAGCGTTACGGGGGTCTCGATCGGGACTGAAGCTTTCTTT.

This rearrangement joins TRBV7-9 to TRBJ2-5; 14 nucleotides align to TRBD2. This CDR3 spans 16 amino acids. V shed 1 base, J shed 5 bases, and the junction held 3 bases outside the gene matches. Germline CDR1 is SEHNR and CDR2 is FQNEAQ (reference sequence). CDR3 loop: CASSLGGTSGSETQYF. The CDR3 coding sequence is TGTGCCAGCAGCTTAGGGGGGACTAGCGGGAGTGAGACCCAGTACTTC.

The J gene is TRBJ1-1, the V gene TRBV9, with TRBD1 identical over 8 bases. The CDR3 is made up of 18 amino acids. CDR1 is SGDLS and CDR2 is YYNGEE in the germline V gene. V was clipped by 3 bases and J by 2 bases; unmatched bases: 15. CDR3 nucleotides: TGTGCCAGCAGCGAGACCACGACTTGGGACAGGCCTAACACTGAAGCTTTCTTT. This translates into CASSETTTWDRPNTEAFF.

This chain links TRBV9 with TRBJ2-3, with D perhaps given as TRBD1 or TRBD2 (5 bases each). Trimming removed 4 bases from V and 0 bases from J, with 9 bases in between. The CDR3 has 14 residues. Looked up from germline, CDR1 is SGDLS and CDR2 is YYNGEE. CDR3 amino acids: CASSPRDSTDTQYF. The CDR3 DNA is TGTGCCAGCAGCCCCAGGGACAGCACAGATACGCAGTATTTT.

V is TRBV2 and J is TRBJ1-2, with 8 bases matching TRBD1. The germline gives CDR1 SNHLY, CDR2 FYNNEI. The junction had 11 bases not matched to a gene; V was cut back by 6 bases and J by 8 bases. The length of the CDR3 is 14 residues. In DNA form, the CDR3 reads TGTGCCAGCAGGCAGACAGGGGATCTTCGGGGCTACACCTTC. Its translation is CASRQTGDLRGYTF.

The genes are TRBV28 and TRBJ2-5, with a weak D call TRBD1 (6 bases). CDR1 and CDR2 from the germline V gene are MDHEN and SYDVKM. Trimming shortened V by 5 bases and J by 2 bases, and 9 bases separated the two germline ends. This CDR3 region has 13 residues. As DNA, the CDR3 is TGTGCCAGCAGTACCGGACAGCAAGAGACCCAGTACTTC. Its protein is CASSTGQQETQYF.

V and J are TRBV14 and TRBJ1-1, with a possible D match to TRBD1 (6 bases). The V and J ends lost 2 bases and 4 bases respectively, with 14 bases between them. CDR1 and CDR2 from the germline V gene are SGHDN and FVKESK. The CDR3 is 15 residues long. CDR3 sequence: CASSQLQGWSTEAFF. For the CDR3, the DNA is TGTGCCAGCAGCCAACTACAGGGATGGAGCACTGAAGCTTTCTTT.

V gene TRBV14 combines with J gene TRBJ2-5, with a possible D match to TRBD2 (5 bases). V lost 4 bases to trimming and J lost 4 bases, with 10 bases between them. Germline values: CDR1 SGHDN, CDR2 FVKESK. This CDR3 spans 13 amino acids. The CDR3 nucleotides are TGTGCCAGCAGCCTTGCCGGAGGAGAGACCCAGTACTTC. Its protein is CASSLAGGETQYF.

V is TRBV3-1 (or the pseudogene TRBV3-2) and J is TRBJ2-1; D uncertain. Germline V CDR1 and CDR2: LGHDT, YNNKEL (reference sequence). The CDR3 consists of 19 residues. V lost 6 bases, J lost 7 bases, and 31 bases lay in between. CDR3 bases: TGTGCCAGCAGGAACGCAGCTTGGGGTCTAAATAAACAGTTGAATGAGCAGTTCTTC. Its translation: CASRNAAWGLNKQLNEQFF.

This chain links TRBV4-1 with TRBJ2-7, with D possibly being TRBD2 (5 bases). The CDR3 runs 15 residues. Trimming took off 0 bases at V and 6 bases at J, with 15 bases between the two ends. Germline loops: CDR1 MGHRA, CDR2 YSYEKL. The CDR3: CASSQDSLALSEQYF. CDR3 sequence (DNA): TGCGCCAGCAGCCAAGATAGTCTAGCATTATCCGAGCAGTACTTC.

The chain uses TRBV2 and TRBJ1-1, with D possibly matching TRBD1 (5 bases). The CDR3 extends over 13 amino acids. In germline, CDR1 is SNHLY, CDR2 FYNNEI. Trimming cost V 6 bases and J 5 bases, with 13 bases left between them. CDR3 DNA sequence: TGTGCCAGCAGGCGGGACGGGGGGACTGAAGCTTTCTTT. This sequence encodes CASRRDGGTEAFF.